The 2 T cell receptor beta chains listed next were all sequenced from one sample in a study of T-cell memory formation after mild COVID-19. TCRdb fed the 5' RACE reads into MiXCR, producing one record per CDR3 protein. The data show some 65,000 distinct CDR3 sequences, over 15% seen once. The sequenced sample was PBMCs or a T cell subset sorted from them (not recorded which). The origin of the receptors is an adult woman who had mild COVID-19 (a few samples of this study predate the infection). Cell type and time point are not known.

This clonotype was seen a handful of times. V and J are TRBV6-2 or TRBV6-3 and TRBJ1-5; D gene ambiguous. Germline assignment: CDR1 MNHEY and CDR2 SVGEGT. CDR3 length equals 12 residues. With 0 bases removed from V and 7 bases from J, the gap between germline ends came to 4 bases. The CDR3 region has the DNA TGTGCCAGCAGTTACTCGAGACAGCCCCAGCATTTT. Encoded protein: CASSYSRQPQHF.

The chain carries TRBV4-1 and TRBJ2-7, with TRBD1 identical over 8 bases. The CDR3 covers 13 residues. Germline CDR1 MGHRA, CDR2 YSYEKL. Trimming cost V 5 bases and J 3 bases; bases outside gene matches: 3. CDR3 sequence reads: CASSRQGNYEQYF. In DNA form, the CDR3 reads TGCGCCAGCAGCAGACAGGGGAACTACGAGCAGTACTTC.